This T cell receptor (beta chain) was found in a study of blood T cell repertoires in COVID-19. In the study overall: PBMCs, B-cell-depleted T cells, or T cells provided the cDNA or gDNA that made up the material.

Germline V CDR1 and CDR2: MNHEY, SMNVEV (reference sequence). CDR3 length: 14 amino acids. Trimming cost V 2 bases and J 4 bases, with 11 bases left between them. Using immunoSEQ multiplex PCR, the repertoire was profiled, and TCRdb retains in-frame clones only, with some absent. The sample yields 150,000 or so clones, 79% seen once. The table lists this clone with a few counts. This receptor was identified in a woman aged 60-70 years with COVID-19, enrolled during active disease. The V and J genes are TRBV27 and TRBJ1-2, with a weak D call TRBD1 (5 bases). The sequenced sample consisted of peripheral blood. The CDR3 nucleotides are TGTGCCAGCAGTTTAAGTCCAGGGTTCTATGGCTACACCTTC. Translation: CASSLSPGFYGYTF.